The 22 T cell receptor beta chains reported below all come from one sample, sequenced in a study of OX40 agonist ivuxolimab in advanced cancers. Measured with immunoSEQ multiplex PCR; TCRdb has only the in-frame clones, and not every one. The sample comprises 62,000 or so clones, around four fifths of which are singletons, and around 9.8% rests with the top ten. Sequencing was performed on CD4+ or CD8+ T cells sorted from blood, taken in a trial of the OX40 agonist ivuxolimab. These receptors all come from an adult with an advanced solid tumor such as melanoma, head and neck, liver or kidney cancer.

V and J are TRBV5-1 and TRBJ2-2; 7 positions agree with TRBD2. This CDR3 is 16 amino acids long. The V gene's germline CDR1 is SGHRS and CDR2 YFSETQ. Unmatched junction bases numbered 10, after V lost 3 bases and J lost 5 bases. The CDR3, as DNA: TGCGCCAGCAGCTCCTTCGGCGGGAGTGGTACCGGGGAGCTGTTTTTT. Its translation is CASSSFGGSGTGELFF.

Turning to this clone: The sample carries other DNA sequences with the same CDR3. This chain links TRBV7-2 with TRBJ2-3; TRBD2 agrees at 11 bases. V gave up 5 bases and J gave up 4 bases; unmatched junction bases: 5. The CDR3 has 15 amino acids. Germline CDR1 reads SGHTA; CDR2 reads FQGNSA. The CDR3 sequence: CASSSSGGASDTQYF. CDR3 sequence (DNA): TGTGCCAGCAGCAGTAGCGGGGGGGCCTCAGATACGCAGTATTTT.

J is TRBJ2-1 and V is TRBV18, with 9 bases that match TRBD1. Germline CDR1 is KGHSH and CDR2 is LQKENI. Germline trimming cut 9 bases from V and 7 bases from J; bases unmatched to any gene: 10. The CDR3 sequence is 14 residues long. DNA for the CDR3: TGTGCCAGTTCTCAGGGACAGGGAGGAAATGAGCAGTTCTTC. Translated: CASSQGQGGNEQFF.

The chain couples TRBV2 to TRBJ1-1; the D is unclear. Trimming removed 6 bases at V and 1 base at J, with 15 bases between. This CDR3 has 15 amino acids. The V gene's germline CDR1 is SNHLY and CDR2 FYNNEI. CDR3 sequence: CASRRLGVTNTEAFF. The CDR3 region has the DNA TGTGCCAGCAGAAGGCTTGGGGTGACGAACACTGAAGCTTTCTTT.

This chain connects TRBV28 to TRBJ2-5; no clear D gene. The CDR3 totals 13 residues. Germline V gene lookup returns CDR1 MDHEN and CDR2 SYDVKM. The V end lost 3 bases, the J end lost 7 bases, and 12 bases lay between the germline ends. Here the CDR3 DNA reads TGTGCCAGCAGTTTTCGCGCCTTTCGGACCCAGTACTTC. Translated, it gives CASSFRAFRTQYF.

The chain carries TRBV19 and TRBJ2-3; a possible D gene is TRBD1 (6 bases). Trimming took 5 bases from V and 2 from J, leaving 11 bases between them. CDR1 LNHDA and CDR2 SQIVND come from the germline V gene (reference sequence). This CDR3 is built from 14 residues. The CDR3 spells CASSPGDTTDTQYF. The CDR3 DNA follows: TGTGCCAGTAGTCCCGGGGACACCACAGATACGCAGTATTTT.

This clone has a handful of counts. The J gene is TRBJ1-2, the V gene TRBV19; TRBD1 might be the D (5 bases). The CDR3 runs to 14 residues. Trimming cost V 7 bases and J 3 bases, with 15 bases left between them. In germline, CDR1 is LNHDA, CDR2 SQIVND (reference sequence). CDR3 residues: CASIRGKGYYGYTF. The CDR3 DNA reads TGTGCCAGTATAAGAGGGAAGGGGTACTATGGCTACACCTTC.

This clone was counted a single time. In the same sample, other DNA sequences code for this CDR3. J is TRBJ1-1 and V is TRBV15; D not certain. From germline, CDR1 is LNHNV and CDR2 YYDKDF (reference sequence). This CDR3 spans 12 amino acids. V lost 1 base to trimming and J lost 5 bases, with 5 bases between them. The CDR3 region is CATSRVGTEAFF. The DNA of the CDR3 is TGTGCCACCAGCAGAGTTGGGACTGAAGCTTTCTTT.

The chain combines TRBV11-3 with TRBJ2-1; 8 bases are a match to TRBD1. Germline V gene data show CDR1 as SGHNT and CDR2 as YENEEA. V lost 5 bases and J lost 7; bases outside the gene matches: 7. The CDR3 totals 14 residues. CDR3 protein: CASSPRTGRNEQFF. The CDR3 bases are TGTGCCAGCAGCCCCCGGACAGGGAGAAATGAGCAGTTCTTC.

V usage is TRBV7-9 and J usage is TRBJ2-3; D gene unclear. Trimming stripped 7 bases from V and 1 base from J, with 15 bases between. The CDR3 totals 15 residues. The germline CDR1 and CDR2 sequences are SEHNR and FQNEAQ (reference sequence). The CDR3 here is CASKNRVWGTDTQYF. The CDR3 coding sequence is TGTGCCAGCAAGAATCGTGTTTGGGGCACAGATACGCAGTATTTT.

The CDR3 protein is CASSQVDRLVYGYTF. As DNA, the CDR3 is TGTGCCAGCAGCCAAGTCGACAGGTTGGTCTATGGCTACACCTTC. This sequence joins TRBV14 and TRBJ1-2; D is possibly TRBD1 (6 bases). Germline V lookup: CDR1 SGHDN, CDR2 FVKESK. This CDR3 has 15 amino acids. Trimming removed 1 base from V and 4 bases from J, with 13 bases in between.

The CDR3 spells CASSFGTTTYEQYF. CDR3 DNA: TGTGCCAGCAGCTTCGGGACTACAACCTACGAGCAGTACTTC. This chain joins TRBV11-2 and TRBJ2-7; 7 bases align to TRBD2. CDR1 SGHAT and CDR2 FQNNGV come from the germline V gene. Trimming removed 3 bases from V and 2 bases from J; junction bases left unmatched: 4. The CDR3 contains 14 residues.

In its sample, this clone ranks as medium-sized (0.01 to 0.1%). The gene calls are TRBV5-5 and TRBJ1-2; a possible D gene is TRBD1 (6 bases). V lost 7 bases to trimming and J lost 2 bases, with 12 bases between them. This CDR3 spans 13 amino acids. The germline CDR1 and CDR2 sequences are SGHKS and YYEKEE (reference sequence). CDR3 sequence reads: CASGTDRNYGYTF. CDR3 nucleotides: TGTGCCAGCGGGACGGACAGAAACTATGGCTACACCTTC.

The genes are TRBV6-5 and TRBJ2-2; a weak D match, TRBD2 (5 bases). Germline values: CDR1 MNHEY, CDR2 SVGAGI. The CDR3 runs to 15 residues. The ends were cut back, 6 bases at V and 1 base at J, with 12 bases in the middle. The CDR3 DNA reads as TGTGCCAGCAGCCGCCGGGGTAGGAACACCGGGGAGCTGTTTTTT. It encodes CASSRRGRNTGELFF.

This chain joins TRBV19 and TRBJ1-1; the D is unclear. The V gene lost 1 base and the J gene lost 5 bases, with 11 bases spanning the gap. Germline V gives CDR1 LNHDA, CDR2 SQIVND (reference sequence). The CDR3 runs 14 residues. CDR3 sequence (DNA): TGTGCCAGTAGTATAGTCAGCTGGGGAACTGAAGCTTTCTTT. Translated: CASSIVSWGTEAFF.

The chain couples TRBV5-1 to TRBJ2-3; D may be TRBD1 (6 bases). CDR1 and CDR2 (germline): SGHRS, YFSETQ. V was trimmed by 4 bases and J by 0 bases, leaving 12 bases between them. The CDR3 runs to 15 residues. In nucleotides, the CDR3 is TGCGCCAGCAGCCCCAGGACAGCTAGCACAGATACGCAGTATTTT. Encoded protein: CASSPRTASTDTQYF.

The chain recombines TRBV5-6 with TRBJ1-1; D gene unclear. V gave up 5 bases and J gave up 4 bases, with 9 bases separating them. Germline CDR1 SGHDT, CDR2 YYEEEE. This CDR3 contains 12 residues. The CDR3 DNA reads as TGTGCCAGCAGTTTTGACGGCACTGAAGCTTTCTTT. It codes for CASSFDGTEAFF.

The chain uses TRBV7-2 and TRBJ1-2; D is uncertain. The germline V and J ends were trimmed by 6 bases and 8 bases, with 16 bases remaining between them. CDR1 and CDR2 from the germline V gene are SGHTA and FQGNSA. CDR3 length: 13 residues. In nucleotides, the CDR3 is TGTGCCAGCAGATTTGCCGGGGTTCAAGGCTACACCTTC. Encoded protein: CASRFAGVQGYTF.

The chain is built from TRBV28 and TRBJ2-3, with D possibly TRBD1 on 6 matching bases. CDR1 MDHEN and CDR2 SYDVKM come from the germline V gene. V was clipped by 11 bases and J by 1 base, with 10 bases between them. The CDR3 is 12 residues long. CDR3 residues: CAWTDRTDTQYF. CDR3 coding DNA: TGTGCCTGGACAGACCGCACAGATACGCAGTATTTT.

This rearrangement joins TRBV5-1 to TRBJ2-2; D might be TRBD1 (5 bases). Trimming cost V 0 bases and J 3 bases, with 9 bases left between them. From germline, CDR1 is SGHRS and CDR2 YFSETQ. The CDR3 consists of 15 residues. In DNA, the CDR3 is TGCGCCAGCAGCTTGGGGGCCAGGGACACCGGGGAGCTGTTTTTT. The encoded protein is CASSLGARDTGELFF.

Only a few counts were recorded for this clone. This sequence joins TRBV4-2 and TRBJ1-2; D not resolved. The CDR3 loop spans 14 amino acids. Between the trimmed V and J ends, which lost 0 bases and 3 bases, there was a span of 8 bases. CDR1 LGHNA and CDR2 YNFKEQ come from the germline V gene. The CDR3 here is CASSQEFGDYGYTF. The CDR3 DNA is TGTGCCAGCAGCCAAGAGTTCGGAGACTATGGCTACACCTTC.

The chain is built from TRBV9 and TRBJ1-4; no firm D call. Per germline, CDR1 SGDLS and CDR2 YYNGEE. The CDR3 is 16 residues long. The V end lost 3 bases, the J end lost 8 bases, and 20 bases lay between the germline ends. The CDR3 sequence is CASSATSAGLGEKLFF. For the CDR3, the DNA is TGTGCCAGCAGCGCGACGTCCGCGGGCCTCGGGGAAAAACTGTTTTTT.